These T cell receptor beta chains were read from a single sample in a study of T-cell reconstitution after alpha-beta-depleted transplantation in children. TCRdb reprocessed the PCR reads with MiXCR, giving one entry per CDR3 protein. Here the sample spans roughly 500,000 distinct CDR3 sequences, approximately 10% being singletons. The sample in question was PBMCs, obtained before TCRalphabeta/CD19-depleted stem cell transplant. The receptors were gathered from a child aged 2-15 years with inherited bone marrow failure, due to receive a stem cell transplant. Each CDR3 is given with its conserved first and last residue. A D gene is named only where the DNA matches it firmly. The size field is filled for only some rows; it gives once, few, many or a size class.

TRBJ2-7,TRBV5-6,-,21,TRBD2,TGTGCCAGCAGCGCGGAGCCGGGGTCCCCCCGGACTAGCGGGAGTACGTACGAGCAGTACTTC,CASSAEPGSPRTSGSTYEQYF
TRBJ2-1,TRBV5-1,many,16,-,TGCGCCAGCAGCTTGGTTCCAGCGGGCTCCTACAATGAGCAGTTCTTC,CASSLVPAGSYNEQFF
TRBJ1-2,TRBV7-9,-,15,TRBD1,TGTGCCAGCAGCCCCTTTACAGGGGGCGGCTATGGCTACACCTTC,CASSPFTGGGYGYTF
TRBJ2-3,TRBV29-1,many,13,TRBD2,TGCAGCGTGGGAGCGGGAGTTCGGGATACGCAGTATTTT,CSVGAGVRDTQYF
TRBJ2-7,TRBV7-2,many,15,TRBD2,TGTGCCAGCAGTCGGGGGACTAGCGGGCTCTACGAGCAGTACTTC,CASSRGTSGLYEQYF
TRBJ1-1,TRBV28,many,14,TRBD1,TGTGCCAGCAGCTTTACAGGGGCCATCACTGAAGCTTTCTTT,CASSFTGAITEAFF
TRBJ2-7,TRBV2,few,14,-,TGTGCCAGCAGACAGGGCACAACCGTCTACGAGCAGTACTTC,CASRQGTTVYEQYF
TRBJ2-3,TRBV29-1,many,13,TRBD2,TGCAGCGTGGAGGCGGGAGGGCCGCATACGCAGTATTTT,CSVEAGGPHTQYF
TRBJ2-1,TRBV19,-,18,TRBD2,TGTGCCAGTAGTATAATTACCGGGAGGGGAAATCCTGACAATGAGCAGTTCTTC,CASSIITGRGNPDNEQFF
TRBJ2-7,TRBV6-5,few,15,TRBD2,TGTGCCAGCACCGAGATAGCGGGGGGGGTGGGCGAGCAGTACTTC,CASTEIAGGVGEQYF
TRBJ2-7,TRBV7-9,many,12,-,TGTGCTGGTTCTAGCGACTCCTACGAGCAGTACTTC,CAGSSDSYEQYF
TRBJ1-3,TRBV7-6,few,17,-,TGTGCCAGCAGCTTAGCGGCGGGGAGTTTCGGTGGAAACACCATATATTTT,CASSLAAGSFGGNTIYF